This T cell receptor beta chain stems from a study of CD8 T cells in ankylosing spondylitis (dated by TCRdb to about 2017). As for the study more broadly: To find TCR variants linked to disease, the study profiled T cell receptor beta repertoires in ankylosing spondylitis patients and healthy donors. The whole study cohort included some 100 healthy donors and around 25 ankylosing spondylitis patients. Samples of peripheral blood were taken, and for ankylosing spondylitis patients, synovial fluid was collected as well.

On the study overall, not on this receptor specifically: The disease-linked clones were reported to be significantly enriched in matched synovial fluid samples from ankylosing spondylitis patients. The disease-linked clones showed a CD8+ phenotype and occurred at relatively low frequencies in peripheral blood. Some motif variants had previously been reported in the synovial fluid and blood of reactive arthritis patients, which suggests shared mechanisms of disease initiation. A TCR beta motif made up of several highly homologous amino acid variants appeared to be characteristic of blood from ankylosing spondylitis patients.

V is reduced by 2 bases and J by 2 bases, leaving a spacing of 10 bases between them. The CDR3 sequence holds 14 residues, the cysteine and phenylalanine included. Only CDR3 DNA remains: 42 bases, in frame from the first base. According to the germline V gene, CDR1 reads MNHEY and CDR2 reads SVGEGT. About this clonotype itself: What antigen it recognizes has not been identified. There are no base qualities to consult, and no much larger clone falls within one base.

Sequencing took place on an Illumina HiSeq 2500. Quantitative 5'-RACE with molecular barcodes was used to prepare TCR beta libraries. The authors processed their data as follows. To identify disease-linked TCR variants, a new computational method was used, one built on a probabilistic model of VDJ rearrangement. The raw public data were reprocessed by TCRdb itself: fastp quality trimming at Q25, MiXCR clonotype calling, in-frame beta chains only. Rows with one shared CDR3 protein collapse into an entry with the most common genes and DNA. These V and J calls are TCRdb output, not the study's own analysis. Across this sample there are about 400,000 distinct CDR3 sequences, with roughly 20% seen only once. The ten largest clonotypes hold 10% to 15% of the sample.

Source material: blood, either unsorted or a sorted T cell fraction (not recorded which). The chain is encoded by TRBV6-2 or TRBV6-3 joined to TRBJ2-7; 5 matching bases give a weak D call of TRBD2. The receptor was derived from a male donor with ankylosing spondylitis or in good health (not recorded which). The CDR3 amino acid sequence is: CASSYLPRAYEQYF. The base sequence is TGTGCCAGCAGTTACCTCCCGCGGGCCTACGAGCAGTACTTC.